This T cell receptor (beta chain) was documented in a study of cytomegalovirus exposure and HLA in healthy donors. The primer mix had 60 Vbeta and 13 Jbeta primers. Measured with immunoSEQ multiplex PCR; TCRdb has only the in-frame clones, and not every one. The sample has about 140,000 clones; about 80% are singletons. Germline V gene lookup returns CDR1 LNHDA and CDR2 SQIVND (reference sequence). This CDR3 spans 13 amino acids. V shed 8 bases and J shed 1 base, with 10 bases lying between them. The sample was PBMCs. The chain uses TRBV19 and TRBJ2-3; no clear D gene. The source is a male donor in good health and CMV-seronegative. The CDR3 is CASSVQGTDTQYF. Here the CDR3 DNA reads TGTGCCAGTTCAGTCCAGGGCACAGATACGCAGTATTTT.